These T cell receptor beta chains were read from a single sample in a study of human T cells and chemical hapten exposure. MiXCR was run by TCRdb on the 5' RACE reads, yielding one entry per CDR3 protein. The sample contains about 110,000 distinct CDR3 sequences, around a fifth of which appear only once. The receptors come from a human donor in good health. The CDR3 runs from the conserved cysteine through the conserved F or W. D genes are given only for firm matches. The listing skips clone size in some rows; elsewhere it reads once, few, many or a size class.

V: TRBV9
size: NA
D: NA
J: TRBJ2-5
CDR3: CASSVAPSQETQYF
DNA: TGTGCCAGCAGCGTAGCACCTAGCCAAGAGACCCAGTACTTC

V: TRBV12-3/TRBV12-4
size: few
D: NA
J: TRBJ1-5
CDR3: CASSLDMGGTRNQPQHF
DNA: TGTGCCAGCAGTTTAGACATGGGAGGGACTCGGAACCAGCCCCAGCATTTT

V: TRBV5-4
size: few
D: NA
J: TRBJ2-1
CDR3: CASSSPSRGPGNEQFF
DNA: TGTGCCAGCAGCTCACCGTCGCGCGGCCCAGGGAATGAGCAGTTCTTC

V: TRBV5-1
size: NA
D: TRBD2
J: TRBJ2-1
CDR3: CASTQELAGNEQFF
DNA: TGCGCCAGTACACAGGAACTAGCGGGGAATGAGCAGTTCTTC

V: TRBV20-1
size: few
D: NA
J: TRBJ2-7
CDR3: CSARDRNEQYF
DNA: TGCAGTGCTAGAGATCGAAACGAGCAGTACTTC

V: TRBV30
size: few
D: TRBD2
J: TRBJ2-1
CDR3: CAWTAVAGGNEQFF
DNA: TGTGCCTGGACCGCCGTTGCGGGAGGAAATGAGCAGTTCTTC

V: TRBV5-4
size: few
D: TRBD2
J: TRBJ2-5
CDR3: CASSSSGTQETQYF
DNA: TGTGCCAGCAGCTCTAGCGGAACACAAGAGACCCAGTACTTC

V: TRBV20-1
size: few
D: TRBD1
J: TRBJ1-5
CDR3: CSARQGYQPQHF
DNA: TGCAGTGCTCGACAGGGCTATCAGCCCCAGCATTTT

V: TRBV7-8
size: few
D: TRBD1
J: TRBJ1-5
CDR3: CASSPGTGVNQPQHF
DNA: TGTGCCAGCAGCCCCGGGACAGGGGTCAATCAGCCCCAGCATTTT

V: TRBV6-1
size: NA
D: NA
J: TRBJ2-5
CDR3: CASSEAGQRETQYF
DNA: TGTGCCAGCAGTGAAGCCGGACAGCGAGAGACCCAGTACTTC

V: TRBV6-6
size: few
D: NA
J: TRBJ2-7
CDR3: CASSPSGNREQYF
DNA: TGTGCCAGCAGCCCCTCAGGGAACCGCGAGCAGTACTTC

V: TRBV28
size: few
D: NA
J: TRBJ2-7
CDR3: CASSYQGTSTEQYF
DNA: TGTGCCAGCAGTTACCAGGGGACATCCACCGAGCAGTACTTC

V: TRBV20-1
size: NA
D: TRBD1
J: TRBJ2-4
CDR3: CSALPGQGAKNIQYF
DNA: TGCAGTGCTCTTCCGGGACAGGGGGCCAAAAACATTCAGTACTTC

V: TRBV19
size: NA
D: NA
J: TRBJ1-1
CDR3: CASSNRIRGNEAFF
DNA: TGTGCCAGTAGTAACCGAATCCGCGGGAATGAAGCTTTCTTT

V: TRBV29-1
size: few
D: NA
J: TRBJ1-1
CDR3: CSGEATSLAFF
DNA: TGCAGCGGTGAGGCGACCTCTCTAGCTTTCTTT

V: TRBV27
size: NA
D: NA
J: TRBJ1-1
CDR3: CATGEGEQDEAFF
DNA: TGTGCCACCGGGGAGGGGGAGCAGGATGAAGCTTTCTTT

V: TRBV10-3
size: NA
D: NA
J: TRBJ1-6
CDR3: CAISESTEFTSPLHF
DNA: TGTGCCATCAGTGAGTCGACAGAGTTTACTTCACCCCTCCACTTT

V: TRBV30
size: NA
D: TRBD1
J: TRBJ1-1
CDR3: CAWSAGGFTEAFF
DNA: TGTGCCTGGAGCGCAGGGGGCTTCACTGAAGCTTTCTTT

V: TRBV24-1
size: NA
D: NA
J: TRBJ2-2
CDR3: CATSGGQLNTGELFF
DNA: TGTGCCACCAGTGGAGGACAGCTGAACACCGGGGAGCTGTTTTTT